What follows are 4 T cell receptor beta chains derived from one specimen sequenced in a study of cytomegalovirus exposure and HLA in healthy donors. 60 Vbeta and 13 Jbeta primers were used in PCR. Measured with immunoSEQ multiplex PCR; TCRdb has only the in-frame clones, and not every one. The repertoire consists of about 93,000 clones, with over 75% occurring once and the leading ten covering roughly 3.8%. Specimen: PBMCs. The receptors shown here come from a man aged 50 to 59 in good health and CMV-seronegative.

Points on this clone: One end of the junction varies from germline; a read error may be responsible. This chain uses TRBV7-6 with TRBJ2-7, with 11 bases fitting TRBD1. The CDR3 has 16 amino acids. Germline assignment: CDR1 SGHVS and CDR2 FNYEAQ. The CDR3 here is CASSLLGTGGGDEQYF. CDR3 bases: TGCGCCAGCAGCTTACTAGGGACAGGGGGGGGTGACGAGCAGTACTTC.

The chain employs TRBV7-9 and TRBJ2-1; D may be TRBD2 (6 bases). CDR1 is SEHNR and CDR2 is FQNEAQ in the germline V gene (reference sequence). V lost 2 bases to trimming and J lost 6 bases, with 20 bases between them. CDR3 size: 17 residues. CDR3 region: CASSLKPGLGAGNEQFF. The CDR3 nucleotides read TGTGCCAGCAGCTTAAAGCCGGGACTTGGGGCTGGCAATGAGCAGTTCTTC.

The chain is built from TRBV4-2 and TRBJ1-2; TRBD1 is a possible D gene (5 bases). This CDR3 region has 19 residues. CDR1 is LGHNA and CDR2 is YNFKEQ in the germline V gene. Trimming took off 0 bases at V and 4 bases at J, with 24 bases between the two ends. The CDR3 spells CASSQDTGPGAPSPYGYTF. For the CDR3, the DNA is TGTGCCAGCAGCCAAGATACAGGTCCGGGTGCACCTTCACCCTATGGCTACACCTTC.

This chain joins TRBV5-1 and TRBJ2-1; 9 positions match TRBD1. The CDR3 covers 14 residues. The germline gives CDR1 SGHRS, CDR2 YFSETQ. The trim removed 4 bases at V and 7 bases at J, leaving 6 bases unmatched. The CDR3 protein is CASSHDRGGNEQFF. The CDR3 DNA follows: TGCGCCAGCAGCCACGACAGGGGGGGGAATGAGCAGTTCTTC.